A single sample gave rise to the 18 T cell receptor beta chains below, sequenced in a study of T cells in Graves' hyperthyroidism and ophthalmopathy. Regions amplified from RNA transcripts were the TCR beta CDR3 regions. HTBI primers were used for first-round RT-PCR of the TCR CDR3. A single record per CDR3 protein comes from TCRdb applying MiXCR to the multiplex PCR reads. The table includes about 720,000 distinct CDR3 sequences, approximately 18% detected once. The sequencing sample was made of blood. Receptors originate from a woman between 45 and 60 years old with Graves' hyperthyroidism that later progressed to Graves' ophthalmopathy.

As for this clonotype: Mismatch with germline at one junction end may stem from a read error. The rearrangement uses TRBV29-1 and TRBJ2-3; tentative D call: TRBD1 (6 bases). The CDR3 sequence is 13 residues long. Germline lookup yields CDR1 SQVTM and CDR2 ANQGSEA. CDR3 DNA: TGCAACGTTGAAAAGACAGGAACGCATACGCAGTATTTT. Translating it yields CNVEKTGTHTQYF.

The chain carries TRBV19 and TRBJ1-6; 7 nucleotides align to TRBD1. V was clipped by 6 bases and J by 5 bases; unmatched bases: 4. The germline gives CDR1 LNHDA, CDR2 SQIVND (reference sequence). The CDR3 contains 14 residues. CDR3 sequence reads: CASSRGTDNSPLHF. As DNA, the CDR3 is TGTGCCAGTAGCAGGGGGACAGATAATTCACCCCTCCACTTT.

This chain joins TRBV7-9 and TRBJ1-1; 7 bases are a match to TRBD1. CDR1 is SEHNR and CDR2 is FQNEAQ in the germline V gene (reference sequence). V lost 3 bases and J lost 5; bases outside the gene matches: 6. This CDR3 contains 14 residues. In DNA, the CDR3 is TGTGCCAGCAGCTTCGGACAGGTGAGGACTGAAGCTTTCTTT. Translated, it gives CASSFGQVRTEAFF.

This clonotype was seen at least ten times. This CDR3 is CSAHPVDGWGTDTQYF. The CDR3 bases are TGCAGTGCCCATCCCGTTGATGGTTGGGGCACAGATACGCAGTATTTT. The chain links TRBV20-1 to TRBJ2-3, with no clear D. Germline loops: CDR1 DFQATT, CDR2 SNEGSKA (reference sequence). V dropped 6 bases and J dropped 1 base, with 20 bases sitting between them. CDR3 length: 16 amino acids.

There are many counts of this clonotype. The chain employs TRBV2 and TRBJ1-4; no definite D call. The CDR3 is 13 amino acids. Trimming pared 3 bases from V and 4 bases from J, leaving 6 bases between. Germline CDR1 is SNHLY and CDR2 is FYNNEI. CDR3 DNA: TGTGCCAGCAGTGAGCGGAGTAATGAAAAACTGTTTTTT. The encoded protein is CASSERSNEKLFF. The complete variable domain, with remaining parts taken from reference TRBV2 and TRBJ1-4, reads EPEVTQTPSHQVTQMGQEVILRCVPISNHLYFYWYRQILGQKVEFLVSFYNNEISEKSEIFDDQFSVERPDGSNFTLKIRSTKLEDSAMYFCASSERSNEKLFFGSGTQLSVL.

The chain links TRBV19 to TRBJ2-2; tentatively, D is TRBD1 (6 bases). The germline V gene has CDR1 LNHDA and CDR2 SQIVND (reference sequence). V lost 11 bases, J lost 3 bases, and 13 bases lay in between. CDR3 size: 13 residues. The CDR3 is CAAGVSYTGELFF. The CDR3 nucleotides are TGTGCCGCAGGGGTGTCATACACCGGGGAGCTGTTTTTT.

The rearrangement links TRBV19 to TRBJ1-1; D gene unclear. In germline, CDR1 is LNHDA, CDR2 SQIVND (reference sequence). The CDR3 spans 16 residues. Trimming removed 2 bases at V and 0 bases at J, with 13 bases between. CDR3 in amino acids: CASSILGGSVNTEAFF. The CDR3 coding sequence is TGTGCCAGTAGTATACTAGGAGGTAGCGTGAACACTGAAGCTTTCTTT.

The chain carries TRBV15 and TRBJ2-3, with 8 positions matching TRBD1. In germline, CDR1 is LNHNV, CDR2 YYDKDF (reference sequence). Trimming at V came to 0 bases and at J to 0 bases, leaving 5 bases not matched to a gene. This CDR3 is 17 amino acids long. DNA for the CDR3: TGTGCCACCAGCAGAGATTGGTGGACAGGGAGCACAGATACGCAGTATTTT. Amino acids: CATSRDWWTGSTDTQYF.

This clonotype was picked up a small number of times. V usage is TRBV11-2 and J usage is TRBJ2-7; TRBD2 is a possible D gene (5 bases). This CDR3 comprises 13 residues. V was pared by 1 base and J by 6 bases, with 10 bases between. Germline values: CDR1 SGHAT, CDR2 FQNNGV. Here the CDR3 reads CASSLGRQGEQYF. For the CDR3, the DNA is TGTGCCAGCAGCTTAGGGAGGCAAGGCGAGCAGTACTTC.

The table lists this clonotype with many counts. This chain uses TRBV28 with TRBJ1-2; D remains unclear. The CDR3 runs 14 residues. Germline-derived CDR1 and CDR2 are MDHEN and SYDVKM. V was shortened by 5 bases and J by 1 base, with 11 bases between the two germline ends. CDR3 coding DNA: TGTGCCAGCAGTAGCTCCCCGATTAACTATGGCTACACCTTC. It encodes CASSSSPINYGYTF.

This clonotype has ten or more counts. The genes are TRBV11-2 and TRBJ2-2; the D gene is possibly TRBD1 (5 bases). V lost 10 bases to trimming and J lost 4 bases, with 16 bases between them. The CDR3 runs 14 residues. The germline V gene has CDR1 SGHAT and CDR2 FQNNGV. In nucleotides, the CDR3 is TGTGCCACAAGGCAGGGTCGGATCACCGGGGAGCTGTTTTTT. Translating gives CATRQGRITGELFF. Full variable domain (rest looked up from reference TRBV11-2 and TRBJ2-2): EAGVAQSPRYKIIEKRQSVAFWCNPISGHATLYWYQQILGQGPKLLIQFQNNGVVDDSQLPKDRFSAERLKGVDSTLKIQPAKLEDSAVYLCATRQGRITGELFFGEGSRLTVL.

This clonotype was detected ten times or more. This chain links TRBV12-3 or TRBV12-4 with TRBJ2-3, with D maybe TRBD2 (6 bases). The CDR3 is 16 residues long. V shed 4 bases and J shed 0 bases, with 14 bases lying between them. The CDR3 is CASSSSLGTSTDTQYF. CDR3 nucleotides: TGTGCCAGCAGTTCCAGTCTGGGGACTAGCACAGATACGCAGTATTTT.

The sample holds many counts of this clonotype. This chain joins TRBV7-8 and TRBJ1-2; 7 positions match TRBD1. The CDR3 loop spans 14 amino acids. From germline, CDR1 is SGHVS and CDR2 FQNEAQ. The junction had 4 bases not matched to a gene; V was cut back by 4 bases and J by 2 bases. CDR3 bases: TGTGCCAGCAGCTCAAGGACAGGAAACTATGGCTACACCTTC. Protein: CASSSRTGNYGYTF.

This clonotype was seen a few times. The genes are TRBV6-2 or TRBV6-3 and TRBJ1-5; 9 positions agree with TRBD1. The ends lost 6 bases at V and 11 bases at J; junction bases unmatched: 8. CDR1 and CDR2 from the germline V gene are MNHEY and SVGEGT. The CDR3 is made up of 13 amino acids. The CDR3: CASRPGQGRSQHF. The CDR3 region has the DNA TGTGCCAGCAGACCGGGACAGGGCCGGTCCCAGCATTTT.

The CDR3 bases are TGCAGTGCTGGGTCTAGCGGGGGGGGCACCGGGGAGCTGTTTTTT. This encodes CSAGSSGGGTGELFF. V and J are TRBV20-1 and TRBJ2-2; 12 bases are a match to TRBD2. CDR1 DFQATT and CDR2 SNEGSKA come from the germline V gene (reference sequence). CDR3 size: 15 residues. Losses at the gene ends were 5 bases for V and 4 bases for J; bases not matched to a gene: 5.

This clonotype appeared a few times. This rearrangement joins TRBV20-1 to TRBJ2-3; weak D call: TRBD2 (5 bases). The CDR3 is 12 residues long. Trimming removed 5 bases at V and 4 bases at J, with 10 bases between. Germline-derived CDR1 and CDR2 are DFQATT and SNEGSKA (reference sequence). The CDR3 coding sequence is TGCAGTGCTCCGGAGGAGGCAGATACGCAGTATTTT. Protein product: CSAPEEADTQYF.

V usage is TRBV6-2 or TRBV6-3 and J usage is TRBJ2-3, with D hard to call. Trimming stripped 6 bases from V and 1 base from J, with 8 bases between. From germline, CDR1 is MNHEY and CDR2 SVGEGT. The CDR3 runs to 13 residues. The CDR3 spells CASRESGTDTQYF. In DNA, the CDR3 is TGTGCCAGCAGAGAATCTGGCACAGATACGCAGTATTTT.

This clonotype was counted ten times or more. The genes are TRBV20-1 and TRBJ1-5; the D gene is possibly TRBD1 (6 bases). V was cut by 5 bases and J by 0 bases, with 11 bases left in between. The germline V gene encodes CDR1 DFQATT and CDR2 SNEGSKA (reference sequence). The CDR3 runs to 14 residues. CDR3: CSAGGQISNQPQHF. The CDR3 DNA sequence: TGCAGTGCTGGAGGACAGATTAGCAATCAGCCCCAGCATTTT.